Given below is one T cell receptor beta chain in context. CD45RO-negative cells were positively selected for CCR7, leaving out terminally differentiated effector memory CD45RA+ cells. The CDR3 contains 15 residues. V shed 0 bases and J 5 bases; nucleotides not matched to a gene: 5. The V gene's germline CDR1 is MNHNY and CDR2 SVGAGI (reference sequence). The data were obtained in a study of shared clonotypes between healthy human individuals. Study-level information: CD8 memory received one plate per donor, CD8 naive two, CD4 memory three and CD4 naive three.

Clones were read by immunoSEQ multiplex PCR, and TCRdb kept only the in-frame ones, dropping some. The table includes about 2 million clones, about 95% detected once. The sequence was obtained from a man aged 18 to 29 in good health. The rearrangement links TRBV6-6 to TRBJ2-7; 9 bases match TRBD1. What was sequenced was naive CD8+ T cells sorted from blood. CDR3 nucleotide sequence: TGTGCCAGCAGTTACTCACGGACAGGGGACCACGAGCAGTACTTC. As protein: CASSYSRTGDHEQYF.